The T cell receptor (beta chain) described here comes from a study of tumor-infiltrating lymphocytes in primary liver carcinoma. Study summary: The tumors, T1-T3 N0M0 lesions, were 4.2 to 10 cm across.

Making TCR beta cDNA involved approximately 510 ng total RNA and a constant-region primer. A slightly modified ARM-PCR protocol with three nested multiplex PCR rounds produced these TCR beta libraries. The first two PCR rounds, around 11 cycles each, used TRBV1-TRBV30 forward primers and a C-beta reverse primer. Using its own MiXCR run on the multiplex PCR reads, TCRdb lists one record per CDR3 protein. Of around 20,000 distinct CDR3 sequences listed, over 70% are singletons. The germline gives CDR1 SGHNT, CDR2 YENEEA. The CDR3 sequence is 15 residues long. Co-extraction of RNA and DNA was performed on about 19-31 mg of unsorted bulk tissue. This clonotype was seen once. The junction does not match germline at one end; this may be a read error.

Sequences were obtained from liver tumor tissue from sampling region 4. As to subset: tumor region T4, right-lateral pole. This chain links TRBV11-3 with TRBJ2-1; 12 bases are a match to TRBD2. The receptor's source is a woman in her thirties with primary liver carcinoma and hepatitis B virus infection. CDR3 coding DNA: TGTGCCAGAAGCCGACTAGCGGGGGAGGGGTATGAGCGGTTCTTC. As protein: CARSRLAGEGYERFF.